This T cell receptor (beta chain) is from a study of blood T cell repertoires in COVID-19. Study information: COVID-19 samples, acute and convalescent, were from the United States, Italy and Spain. From T cells, B-cell-depleted T cells, or PBMCs came the material, which was cDNA or gDNA.

Under the authors' procedure: From reference gene primer amplification, estimates of nucleated cell counts were derived. The assay was immunoSEQ multiplex PCR, and TCRdb's table has in-frame clones only and misses some. V, J and clone size derive from that table, while D and trimming were established from the DNA sequence. This sample has 95,000 to 110,000 clones, with roughly four fifths found just once. This CDR3 comprises 12 residues. From germline, CDR1 is MGHDK and CDR2 SYGVNS. V was cut by 2 bases and J by 9 bases, with 10 bases left in between. The chain is built from TRBV25-1 and TRBJ1-2, with a weak D call TRBD1 (5 bases). Sequencing used peripheral blood. This TCR was sampled from a woman older than 75 with active or convalescent COVID-19. The CDR3 region is CASSEGGVRYTF. The CDR3 DNA sequence: TGTGCCAGCAGTGAAGGGGGGGTTCGCTACACCTTC.